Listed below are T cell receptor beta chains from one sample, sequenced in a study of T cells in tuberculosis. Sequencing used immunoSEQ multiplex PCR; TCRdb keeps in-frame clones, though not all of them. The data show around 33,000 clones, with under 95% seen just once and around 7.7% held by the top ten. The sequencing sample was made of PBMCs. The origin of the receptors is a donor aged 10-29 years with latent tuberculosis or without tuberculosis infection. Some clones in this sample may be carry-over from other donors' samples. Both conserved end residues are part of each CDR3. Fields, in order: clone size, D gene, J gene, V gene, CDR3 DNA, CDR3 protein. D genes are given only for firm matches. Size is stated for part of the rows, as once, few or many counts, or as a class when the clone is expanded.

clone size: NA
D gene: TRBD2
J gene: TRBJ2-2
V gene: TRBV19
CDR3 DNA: TGTGCCAGTAGCCCCGCTCTAATCGCATCGGGAGGGTACACCGGGGAGCTGTTTTTT
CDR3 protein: CASSPALIASGGYTGELFF

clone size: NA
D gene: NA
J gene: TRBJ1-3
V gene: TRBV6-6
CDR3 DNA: TGTGCCAGCAATCGACAGACTGCCTATGGAAACACCATATATTTT
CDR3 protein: CASNRQTAYGNTIYF

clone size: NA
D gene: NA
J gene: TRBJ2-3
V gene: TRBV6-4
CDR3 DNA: TGTGCCAGCAGTGACTCGTTCGGGGATCCGCAGTATTTT
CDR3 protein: CASSDSFGDPQYF

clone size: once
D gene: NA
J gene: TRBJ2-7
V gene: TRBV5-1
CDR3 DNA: TGCGCCAGCAGCATAGAACAGACAGCGCCCCACTACGAGCAGTACTTC
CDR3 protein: CASSIEQTAPHYEQYF

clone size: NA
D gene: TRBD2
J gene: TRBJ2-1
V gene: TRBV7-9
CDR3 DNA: TGTGCCAGCAGCCTTACTAGCGGGGGACTCAATGAGCAGTTCTTC
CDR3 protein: CASSLTSGGLNEQFF

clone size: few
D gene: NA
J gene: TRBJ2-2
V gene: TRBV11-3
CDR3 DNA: TGTGCCAGCAGCTTACATAACACCGGGGAGCTGTTTTTT
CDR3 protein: CASSLHNTGELFF

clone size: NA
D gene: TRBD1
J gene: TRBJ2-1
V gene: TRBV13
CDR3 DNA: TGTGCCAGCAGCTCGGTCAAGACAGGGTCCTACGAGCAGTTCTTC
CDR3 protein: CASSSVKTGSYEQFF

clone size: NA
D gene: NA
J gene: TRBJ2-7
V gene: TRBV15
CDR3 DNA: TGTGCCACCAGCAGAGATCCCGCGTACGAGCAGTACTTC
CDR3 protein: CATSRDPAYEQYF

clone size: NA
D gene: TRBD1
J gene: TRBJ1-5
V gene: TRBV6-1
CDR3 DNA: TGTGCCACCTTGACAGGGGGGAACGGTCAGCCCCAGCATTTT
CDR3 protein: CATLTGGNGQPQHF

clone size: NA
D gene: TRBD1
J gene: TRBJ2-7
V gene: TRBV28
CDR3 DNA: TGTGCCAGCAGTTCGCCGGGACAGGTATCCTACGAGCAGTACTTC
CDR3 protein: CASSSPGQVSYEQYF

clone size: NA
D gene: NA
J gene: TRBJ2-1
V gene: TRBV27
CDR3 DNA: TGTGCCAGCAGTTCCTATTCGACAGGGAGGCCATATGAGCAGTTCTTC
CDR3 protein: CASSSYSTGRPYEQFF

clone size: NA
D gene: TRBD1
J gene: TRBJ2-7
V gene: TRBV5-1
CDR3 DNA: TGCGCCAGCAGTGAACAGGGGATAGACGAGCAGTACTTC
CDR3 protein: CASSEQGIDEQYF

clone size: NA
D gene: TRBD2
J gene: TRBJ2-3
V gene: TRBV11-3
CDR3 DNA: TGTGCCAGCAGCCCCGATGGACTAGTTTCAGATACGCAGTATTTT
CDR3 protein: CASSPDGLVSDTQYF

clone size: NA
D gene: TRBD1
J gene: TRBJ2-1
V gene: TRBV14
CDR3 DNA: TGTGCCAGCAGCCACTTGACAGGGGGCCCCTACAATGAGCAGTTCTTC
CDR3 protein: CASSHLTGGPYNEQFF

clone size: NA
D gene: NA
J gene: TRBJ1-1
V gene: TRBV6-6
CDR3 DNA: TGTGCCAGCAGTTACGGACAAGGCCCATACACTGAAGCTTTCTTT
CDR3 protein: CASSYGQGPYTEAFF

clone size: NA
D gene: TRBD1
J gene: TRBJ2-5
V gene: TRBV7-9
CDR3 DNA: TGTGCCAGCAGCCCGGGGACAGGAAACTTGGGGGCAGAGACCCAGTACTTC
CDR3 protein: CASSPGTGNLGAETQYF

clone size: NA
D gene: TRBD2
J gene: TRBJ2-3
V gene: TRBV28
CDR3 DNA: TGTGCCAGCAGTTACCTACGGGAGGGCACAGATACGCAGTATTTT
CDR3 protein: CASSYLREGTDTQYF

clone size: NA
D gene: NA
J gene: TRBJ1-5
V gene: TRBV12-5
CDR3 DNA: TGTGCTAGTGGCCTTACCGGGATATTACAGGGTGGCAATCAGCCCCAGCATTTT
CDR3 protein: CASGLTGILQGGNQPQHF

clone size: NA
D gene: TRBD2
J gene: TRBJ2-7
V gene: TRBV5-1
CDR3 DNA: TGCGCCAGCAGCTCCCTTAGCGGGTCGAGCTCCTACGAGCAGTACTTC
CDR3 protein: CASSSLSGSSSYEQYF

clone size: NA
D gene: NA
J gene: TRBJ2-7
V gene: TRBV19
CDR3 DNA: TGTGCCAGTAGTATGGGCATCCCTGGGGAGCAGTACTTC
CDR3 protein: CASSMGIPGEQYF

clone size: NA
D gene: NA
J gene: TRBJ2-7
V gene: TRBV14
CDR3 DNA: TGTGCCAGCAGCCAATTGCCGGGTCGGGGCGAGCAGTACTTC
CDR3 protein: CASSQLPGRGEQYF

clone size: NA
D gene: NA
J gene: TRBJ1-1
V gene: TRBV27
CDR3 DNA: TGTGCCAGCAGTTTTAATAATGAAGCTTTCTTT
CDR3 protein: CASSFNNEAFF

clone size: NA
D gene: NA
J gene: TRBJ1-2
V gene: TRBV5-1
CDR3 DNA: TGCGCCAGCAGCTTGGCCCCGGGGGTGGAAGGCTACACCTTC
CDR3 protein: CASSLAPGVEGYTF

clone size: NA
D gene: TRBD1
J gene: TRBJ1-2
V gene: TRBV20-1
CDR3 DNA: TGCAGTGCCCAGGGGGTGGATGGCTACACCTTC
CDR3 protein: CSAQGVDGYTF